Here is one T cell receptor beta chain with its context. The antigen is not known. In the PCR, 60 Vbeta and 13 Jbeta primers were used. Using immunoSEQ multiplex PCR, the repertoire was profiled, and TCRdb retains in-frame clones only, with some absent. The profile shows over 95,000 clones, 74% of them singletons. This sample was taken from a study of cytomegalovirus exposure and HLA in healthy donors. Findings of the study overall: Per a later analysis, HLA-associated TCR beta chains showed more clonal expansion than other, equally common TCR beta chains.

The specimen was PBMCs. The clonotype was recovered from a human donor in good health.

The CDR3 sequence: CASSLYLRPGRGNYGYTF. The CDR3 coding sequence is TGTGCCAGCAGTTTATATCTTAGGCCCGGACGGGGTAACTATGGCTACACCTTC. This chain uses TRBV28 with TRBJ1-2; the D is unclear. Trimming took 1 base from V and 1 from J, leaving 19 bases between them. The CDR3 has 18 residues. Per germline, CDR1 MDHEN and CDR2 SYDVKM.